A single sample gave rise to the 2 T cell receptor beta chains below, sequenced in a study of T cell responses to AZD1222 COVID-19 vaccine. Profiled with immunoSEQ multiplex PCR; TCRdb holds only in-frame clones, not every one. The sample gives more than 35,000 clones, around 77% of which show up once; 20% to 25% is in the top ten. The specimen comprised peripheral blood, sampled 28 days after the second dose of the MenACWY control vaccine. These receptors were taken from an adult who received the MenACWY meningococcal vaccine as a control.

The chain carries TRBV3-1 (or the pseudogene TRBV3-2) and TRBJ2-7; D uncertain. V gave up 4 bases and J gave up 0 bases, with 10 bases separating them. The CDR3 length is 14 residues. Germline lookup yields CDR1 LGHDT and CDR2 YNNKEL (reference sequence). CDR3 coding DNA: TGTGCCAGCAGCCCGGACCCCAGCTCCTACGAGCAGTACTTC. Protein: CASSPDPSSYEQYF.

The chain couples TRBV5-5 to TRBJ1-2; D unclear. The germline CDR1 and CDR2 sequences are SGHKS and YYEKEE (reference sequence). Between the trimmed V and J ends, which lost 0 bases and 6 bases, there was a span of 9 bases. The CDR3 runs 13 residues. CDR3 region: CASSLADGHGYTF. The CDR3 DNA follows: TGTGCCAGCAGCTTGGCAGATGGTCATGGCTACACCTTC.